This T cell receptor beta chain was obtained from a study of blood T cell repertoires in COVID-19 (TCRdb year 2020). Concerning the study at large: Samples covering the acute and convalescent phases of COVID-19 were provided by collaborators in the United States, Italy and Spain. The prospective study material was composed of cDNA or gDNA derived from T cells, B-cell-depleted T cells, or PBMCs. Deeply sampled blood TCRbeta repertoires from subjects exposed to, actively infected with, or recovered from COVID-19 were included in the dataset. The repertoires were released in a freely available public database intended as a resource for research on the immune response to SARS-CoV-2. The samples were drawn from two sources: the first 160 participants of the ongoing ImmuneRACE study, and some 1,300 subjects contributed by 6 global collaborators. A de-identified subject ID, COVID-19 status, age in years and sex were almost always included in the sample metadata. HLA class I and class II types, where available, came from metadata supplied by the sample provider rather than from assay-based typing. Beyond this particular receptor, the publication reports: How much clinical and demographic metadata was included differed by source and by participant, and the metadata was provided uncurated.

In the prospective study, participants were about 18 to 100 years old, resided in about two dozen geographic areas of the United States, and were enrolled through a virtual design. To assign participants to cohorts, the prospective study relied on clinical history that participants themselves reported in a screening survey and a study questionnaire. For ImmuneRACE Cohort 3, a participant was defined as recovered based on two consecutive negative NP/OP PCR tests, clearance by a healthcare professional, or resolution of symptoms. Mobile phlebotomists in the prospective study collected whole blood, serum and a nasopharyngeal or oropharyngeal swab from every participant. Prospective study participants could optionally give additional blood draws and questionnaires over an approximately 2-month period. Before DNA extraction, prospective study blood samples were shipped either frozen or at room temperature.

TCRbeta CDR3 regions were amplified from genomic DNA by means of the immunoSEQ Assay, a bias-controlled multiplex PCR. Per the authors' processing: Within the assay, amplification of reference gene primers was used to estimate how many nucleated cells each sample contained. To quantify the absolute abundance of each unique TCRbeta CDR3 rearrangement, sequence reads were collapsed and filtered. For each sample, productive Simpson clonality was calculated by taking the square root of Simpson's diversity index across productive rearrangements. TCRdb mirrors the immuneACCESS table, restricted to in-frame sequences. Some clones are absent from its copies; in checked studies, under half trace to an unresolved V gene, and the reason for the others is unknown. V and J calls and clone size come straight from that table; D and trimming were deduced from the DNA. The sample table holds under 200,000 clones, of which roughly 90% were seen once. The top ten hold approximately 6.6% of the sample.

From the cysteine through the phenylalanine, the CDR3 covers 15 amino acids. Just the 45-base CDR3 DNA is kept, in frame starting at base 1. The germline V and J ends show losses of 5 bases and 2 bases respectively, and no gene match explains 5 bases of the junction. The germline V gene provides CDR1 SGHTA and CDR2 FQGTGA. Worth noting for this clone: No antigen is known for it. The record has no base qualities; no much larger clone is one base away.

This TCR derives from a woman between 45 and 65 years old who had recovered from COVID-19. The chain links TRBV7-3 with TRBJ2-3, with 9 bases matching TRBD2. The material sequenced was PBMCs or T cells enriched from blood (not recorded which). The CDR3 reads CASSVAGGPTDTQYF. Read as DNA, the sequence is TGTGCCAGCAGCGTGGCGGGGGGGCCCACAGATACGCAGTATTTT.